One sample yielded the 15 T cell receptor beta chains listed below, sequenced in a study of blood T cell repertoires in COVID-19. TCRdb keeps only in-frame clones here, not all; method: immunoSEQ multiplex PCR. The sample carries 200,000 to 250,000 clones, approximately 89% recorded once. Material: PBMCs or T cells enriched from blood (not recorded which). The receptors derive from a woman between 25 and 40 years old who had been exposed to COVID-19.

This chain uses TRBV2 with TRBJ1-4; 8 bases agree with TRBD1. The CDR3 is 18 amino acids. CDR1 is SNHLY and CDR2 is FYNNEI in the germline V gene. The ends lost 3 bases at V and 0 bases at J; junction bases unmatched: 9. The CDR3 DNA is TGTGCCAGCAGTGATCCAAGACAGGGGCGACCAACTAATGAAAAACTGTTTTTT. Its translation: CASSDPRQGRPTNEKLFF. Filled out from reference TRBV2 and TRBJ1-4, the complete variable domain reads EPEVTQTPSHQVTQMGQEVILRCVPISNHLYFYWYRQILGQKVEFLVSFYNNEISEKSEIFDDQFSVERPDGSNFTLKIRSTKLEDSAMYFCASSDPRQGRPTNEKLFFGSGTQLSVL.

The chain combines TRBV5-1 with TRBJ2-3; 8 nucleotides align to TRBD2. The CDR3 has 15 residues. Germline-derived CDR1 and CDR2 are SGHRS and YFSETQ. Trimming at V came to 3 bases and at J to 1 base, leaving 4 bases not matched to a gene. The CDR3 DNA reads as TGCGCCAGCAGCTGGGGACTAGAAGGCACAGATACGCAGTATTTT. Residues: CASSWGLEGTDTQYF.

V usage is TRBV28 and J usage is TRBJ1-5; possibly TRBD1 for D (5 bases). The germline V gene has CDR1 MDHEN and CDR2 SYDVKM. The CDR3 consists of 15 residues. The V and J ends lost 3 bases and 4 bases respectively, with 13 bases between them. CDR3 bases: TGTGCCAGCAGTTTGTCCGCGTCAGGGAATCAGCCCCAGCATTTT. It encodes CASSLSASGNQPQHF.

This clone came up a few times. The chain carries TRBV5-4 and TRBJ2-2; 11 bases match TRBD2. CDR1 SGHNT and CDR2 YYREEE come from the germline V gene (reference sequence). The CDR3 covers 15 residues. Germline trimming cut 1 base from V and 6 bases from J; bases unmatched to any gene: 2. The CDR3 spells CASSLTSGSAGELFF. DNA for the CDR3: TGTGCCAGCAGCTTGACTAGCGGGAGCGCCGGGGAGCTGTTTTTT.

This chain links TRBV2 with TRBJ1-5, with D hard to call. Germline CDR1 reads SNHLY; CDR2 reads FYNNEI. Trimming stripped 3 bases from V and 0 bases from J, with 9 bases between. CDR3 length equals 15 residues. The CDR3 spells CASSDTGNSNQPQHF. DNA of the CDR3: TGTGCCAGCAGTGATACGGGGAATAGCAATCAGCCCCAGCATTTT.

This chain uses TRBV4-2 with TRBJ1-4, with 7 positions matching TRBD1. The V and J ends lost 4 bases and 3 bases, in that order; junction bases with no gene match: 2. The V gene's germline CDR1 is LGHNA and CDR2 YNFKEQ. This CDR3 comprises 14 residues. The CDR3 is CASSPQGANEKLFF. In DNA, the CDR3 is TGTGCCAGCAGCCCCCAGGGGGCTAATGAAAAACTGTTTTTT.

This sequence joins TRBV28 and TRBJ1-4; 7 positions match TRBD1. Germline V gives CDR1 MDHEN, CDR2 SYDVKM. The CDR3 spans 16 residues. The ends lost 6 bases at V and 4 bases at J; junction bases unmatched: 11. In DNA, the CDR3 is TGTGCCAGCAGCTTTAACGAGGGACAGTATAATGAAAAACTGTTTTTT. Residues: CASSFNEGQYNEKLFF.

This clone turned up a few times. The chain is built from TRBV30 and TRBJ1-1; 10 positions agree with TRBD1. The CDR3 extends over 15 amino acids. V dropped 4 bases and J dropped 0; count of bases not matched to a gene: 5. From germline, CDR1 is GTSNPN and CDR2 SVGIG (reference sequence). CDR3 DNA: TGTGCCTGGAAGGGGACAGGGGTTTTGAACACTGAAGCTTTCTTT. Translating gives CAWKGTGVLNTEAFF.

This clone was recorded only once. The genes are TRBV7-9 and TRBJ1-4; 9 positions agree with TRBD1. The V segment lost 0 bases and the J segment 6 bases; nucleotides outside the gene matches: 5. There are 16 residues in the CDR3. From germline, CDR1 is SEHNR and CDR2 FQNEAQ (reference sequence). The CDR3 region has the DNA TGTGCCAGCAGCTTAGCGAGGGGACAGGGATATGAAAAACTGTTTTTT. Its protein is CASSLARGQGYEKLFF. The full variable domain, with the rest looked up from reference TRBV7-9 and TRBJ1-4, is DTGVSQNPRHKITKRGQNVTFRCDPISEHNRLYWYRQTLGQGPEFLTYFQNEAQLEKSRLLSDRFSAERPKGSFSTLEIQRTEQGDSAMYLCASSLARGQGYEKLFFGSGTQLSVL.

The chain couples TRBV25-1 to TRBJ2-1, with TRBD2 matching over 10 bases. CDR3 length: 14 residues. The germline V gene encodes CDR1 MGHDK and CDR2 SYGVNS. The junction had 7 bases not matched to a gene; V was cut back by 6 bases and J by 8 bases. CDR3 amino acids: CASRGLAPFDEQFF. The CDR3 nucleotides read TGTGCCAGCAGGGGACTAGCGCCCTTCGATGAGCAGTTCTTC.

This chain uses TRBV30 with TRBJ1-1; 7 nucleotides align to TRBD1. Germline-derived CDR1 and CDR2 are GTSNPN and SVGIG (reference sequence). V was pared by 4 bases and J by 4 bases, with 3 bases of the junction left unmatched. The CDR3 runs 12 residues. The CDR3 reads CAWTRGSTEAFF. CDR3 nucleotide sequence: TGTGCCTGGACCAGGGGGAGCACTGAAGCTTTCTTT.

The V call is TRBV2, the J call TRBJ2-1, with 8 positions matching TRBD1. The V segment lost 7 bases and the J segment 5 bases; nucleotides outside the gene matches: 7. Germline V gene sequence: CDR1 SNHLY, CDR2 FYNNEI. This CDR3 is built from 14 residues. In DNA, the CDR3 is TGTGCCAGCAAAACAGGGGGAGATCACAATGAGCAGTTCTTC. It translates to CASKTGGDHNEQFF.

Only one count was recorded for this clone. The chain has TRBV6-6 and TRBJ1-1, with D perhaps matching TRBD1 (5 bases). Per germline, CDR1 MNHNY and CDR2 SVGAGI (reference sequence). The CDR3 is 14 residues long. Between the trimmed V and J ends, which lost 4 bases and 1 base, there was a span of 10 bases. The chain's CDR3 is CASSFQGWNTEAFF. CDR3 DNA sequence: TGTGCCAGCAGTTTCCAGGGCTGGAACACTGAAGCTTTCTTT.

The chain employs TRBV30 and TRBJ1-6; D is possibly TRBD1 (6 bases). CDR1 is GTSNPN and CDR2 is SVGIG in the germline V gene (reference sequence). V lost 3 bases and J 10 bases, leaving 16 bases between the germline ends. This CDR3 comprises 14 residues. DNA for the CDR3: TGTGCCTGGAGACAAAGGGGGTTGCGGTCACCCCTCCACTTT. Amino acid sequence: CAWRQRGLRSPLHF.

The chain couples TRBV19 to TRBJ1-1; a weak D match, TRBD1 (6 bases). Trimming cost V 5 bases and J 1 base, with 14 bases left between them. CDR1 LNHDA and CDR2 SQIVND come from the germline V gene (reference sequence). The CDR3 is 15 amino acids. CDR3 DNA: TGTGCCAGTAGTCTAATCCCGGGACAGAACACTGAAGCTTTCTTT. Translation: CASSLIPGQNTEAFF.